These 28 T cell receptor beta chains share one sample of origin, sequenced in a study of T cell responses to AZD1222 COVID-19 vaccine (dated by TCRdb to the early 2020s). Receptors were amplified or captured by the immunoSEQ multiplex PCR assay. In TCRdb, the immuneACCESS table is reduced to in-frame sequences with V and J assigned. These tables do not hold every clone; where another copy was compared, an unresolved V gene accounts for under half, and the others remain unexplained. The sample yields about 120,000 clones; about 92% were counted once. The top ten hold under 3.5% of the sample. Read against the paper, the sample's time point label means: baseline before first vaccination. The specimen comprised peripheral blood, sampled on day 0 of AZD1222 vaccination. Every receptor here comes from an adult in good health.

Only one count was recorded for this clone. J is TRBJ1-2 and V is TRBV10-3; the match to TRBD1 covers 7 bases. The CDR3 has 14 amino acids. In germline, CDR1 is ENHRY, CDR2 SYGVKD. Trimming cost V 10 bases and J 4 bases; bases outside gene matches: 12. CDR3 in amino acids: CATRGAVKPYGYTF. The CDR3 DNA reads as TGTGCCACCAGGGGGGCAGTGAAACCCTATGGCTACACCTTC.

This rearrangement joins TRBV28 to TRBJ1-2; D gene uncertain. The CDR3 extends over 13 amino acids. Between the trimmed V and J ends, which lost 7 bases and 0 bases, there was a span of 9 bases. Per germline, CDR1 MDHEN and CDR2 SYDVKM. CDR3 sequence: CASTSGPNYGYTF. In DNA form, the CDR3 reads TGTGCCAGCACCTCAGGACCTAACTATGGCTACACCTTC.

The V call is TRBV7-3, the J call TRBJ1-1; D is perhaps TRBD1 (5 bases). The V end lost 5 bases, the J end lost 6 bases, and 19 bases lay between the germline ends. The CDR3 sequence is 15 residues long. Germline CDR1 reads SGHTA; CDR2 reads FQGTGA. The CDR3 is CASSPPGKGGAEAFF. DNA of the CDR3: TGTGCCAGCAGCCCCCCAGGGAAAGGAGGGGCTGAAGCTTTCTTT.

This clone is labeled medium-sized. CDR3 DNA sequence: TGTGCCAGCAGCCTAGCGGGAAGTTCATACGAGCAGTACTTC. The encoded protein is CASSLAGSSYEQYF. This sequence joins TRBV3-1 (or the pseudogene TRBV3-2) and TRBJ2-7, with TRBD2 matching over 8 bases. This CDR3 region has 14 residues. Germline values: CDR1 LGHDT, CDR2 YNNKEL (reference sequence). J was trimmed by 4 bases and V by 4 bases; bases with no gene match: 6.

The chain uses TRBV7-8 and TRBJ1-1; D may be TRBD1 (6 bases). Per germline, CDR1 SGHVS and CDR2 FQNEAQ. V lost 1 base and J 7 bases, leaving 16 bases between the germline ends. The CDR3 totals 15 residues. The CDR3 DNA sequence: TGTGCCAGCAGCTTAGTATTCACAGGGAATGGTGAAGCTTTCTTT. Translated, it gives CASSLVFTGNGEAFF. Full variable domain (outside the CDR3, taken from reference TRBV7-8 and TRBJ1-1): GAGVSQSPRYKVAKRGQDVALRCDPISGHVSLFWYQQALGQGPEFLTYFQNEAQLDKSGLPSDRFFAERPEGSVSTLKIQRTQQEDSAVYLCASSLVFTGNGEAFFGQGTRLTVV.

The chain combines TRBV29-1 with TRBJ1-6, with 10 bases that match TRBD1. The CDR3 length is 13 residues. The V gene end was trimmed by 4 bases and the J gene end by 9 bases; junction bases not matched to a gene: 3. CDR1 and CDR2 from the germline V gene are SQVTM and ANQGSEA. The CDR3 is CSVGRDRGSPLHF. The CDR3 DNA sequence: TGCAGCGTTGGCCGGGACAGGGGTTCACCCCTCCACTTT.

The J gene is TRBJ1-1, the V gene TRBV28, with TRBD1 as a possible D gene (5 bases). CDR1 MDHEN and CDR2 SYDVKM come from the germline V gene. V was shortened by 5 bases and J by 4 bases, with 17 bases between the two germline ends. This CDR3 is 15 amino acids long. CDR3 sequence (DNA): TGTGCCAGCAGTCCCCCACGGGGGATGGGCACTGAAGCTTTCTTT. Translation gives CASSPPRGMGTEAFF.

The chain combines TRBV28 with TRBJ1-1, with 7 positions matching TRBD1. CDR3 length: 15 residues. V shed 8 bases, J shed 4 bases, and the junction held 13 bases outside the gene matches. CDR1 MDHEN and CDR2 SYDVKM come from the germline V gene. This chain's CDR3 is CASRRQGKGGTEAFF. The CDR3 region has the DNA TGTGCCAGCCGGCGACAGGGTAAAGGTGGCACTGAAGCTTTCTTT.

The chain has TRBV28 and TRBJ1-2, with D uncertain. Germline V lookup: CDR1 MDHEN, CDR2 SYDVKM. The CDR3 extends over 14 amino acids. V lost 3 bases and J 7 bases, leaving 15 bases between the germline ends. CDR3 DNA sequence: TGTGCCAGCAGTTTGGGAATGGACGGCCGTGGCTACACCTTC. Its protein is CASSLGMDGRGYTF.

The CDR3 here is CASSPIQLPNTEAFF. For the CDR3, the DNA is TGTGCCAGCAGTCCTATACAGCTTCCGAACACTGAAGCTTTCTTT. V is TRBV27 and J is TRBJ1-1, with D unclear. In germline, CDR1 is MNHEY, CDR2 SMNVEV (reference sequence). This CDR3 comprises 15 residues. With 5 bases removed from V and 1 base from J, the gap between germline ends came to 14 bases.

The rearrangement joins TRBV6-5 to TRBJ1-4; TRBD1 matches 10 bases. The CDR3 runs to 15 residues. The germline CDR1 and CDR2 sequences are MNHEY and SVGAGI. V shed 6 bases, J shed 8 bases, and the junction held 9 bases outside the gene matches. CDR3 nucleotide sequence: TGTGCCAGCAGCCTCGACAGGGGGCGGAGAGAAAAACTGTTTTTT. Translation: CASSLDRGRREKLFF.

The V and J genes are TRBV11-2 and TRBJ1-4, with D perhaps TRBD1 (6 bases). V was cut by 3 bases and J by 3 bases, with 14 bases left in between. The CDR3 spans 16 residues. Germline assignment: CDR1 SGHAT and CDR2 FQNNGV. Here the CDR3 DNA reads TGTGCCAGCAGCTTTCCCTACAGGGTACCTAATGAAAAACTGTTTTTT. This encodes CASSFPYRVPNEKLFF.

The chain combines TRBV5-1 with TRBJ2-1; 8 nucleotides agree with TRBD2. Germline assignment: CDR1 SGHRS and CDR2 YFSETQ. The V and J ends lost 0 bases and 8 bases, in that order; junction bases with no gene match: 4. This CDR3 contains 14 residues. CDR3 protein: CASSLGAGGYEQFF. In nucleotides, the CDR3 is TGCGCCAGCAGCTTGGGTGCGGGAGGCTATGAGCAGTTCTTC. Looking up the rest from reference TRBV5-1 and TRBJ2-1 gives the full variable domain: KAGVTQTPRYLIKTRGQQVTLSCSPISGHRSVSWYQQTPGQGLQFLFEYFSETQRNKGNFPGRFSGRQFSNSRSEMNVSTLELGDSALYLCASSLGAGGYEQFFGPGTRLTVL.

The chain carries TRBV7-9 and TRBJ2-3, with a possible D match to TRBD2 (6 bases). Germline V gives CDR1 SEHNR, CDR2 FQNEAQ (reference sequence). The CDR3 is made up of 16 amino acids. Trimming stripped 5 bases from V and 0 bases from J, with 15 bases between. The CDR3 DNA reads TGTGCCAGCAGCACCCCGACTAGTCGTAGCACAGATACGCAGTATTTT. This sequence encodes CASSTPTSRSTDTQYF.

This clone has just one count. Here the CDR3 DNA reads TGTGCCAGCTCACCTAGGACAGAGAATTCCTACGAGCAGTACTTC. Protein sequence: CASSPRTENSYEQYF. V and J are TRBV18 and TRBJ2-7; perhaps TRBD1 as D (6 bases). Germline CDR1 KGHSH, CDR2 LQKENI. Deletions cut 3 bases from V and 1 base from J, with 13 bases between. The length of the CDR3 is 15 residues.

The CDR3 coding sequence is TGTGCCAGCTCACCCCTCACCCCGACAGGGACCACAGATACGCAGTATTTT. It specifies CASSPLTPTGTTDTQYF. This chain joins TRBV18 and TRBJ2-3; 7 bases match TRBD1. The germline CDR1 and CDR2 sequences are KGHSH and LQKENI. Germline trimming cut 3 bases from V and 2 bases from J; bases unmatched to any gene: 11. The CDR3 sequence is 17 residues long.

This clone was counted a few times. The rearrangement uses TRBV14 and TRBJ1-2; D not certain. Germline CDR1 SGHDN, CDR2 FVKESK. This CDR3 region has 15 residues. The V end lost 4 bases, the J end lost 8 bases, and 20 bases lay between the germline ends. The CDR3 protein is CASSPYLARPLGYTF. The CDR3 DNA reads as TGTGCCAGCAGCCCGTACCTCGCCAGGCCCTTAGGCTACACCTTC.

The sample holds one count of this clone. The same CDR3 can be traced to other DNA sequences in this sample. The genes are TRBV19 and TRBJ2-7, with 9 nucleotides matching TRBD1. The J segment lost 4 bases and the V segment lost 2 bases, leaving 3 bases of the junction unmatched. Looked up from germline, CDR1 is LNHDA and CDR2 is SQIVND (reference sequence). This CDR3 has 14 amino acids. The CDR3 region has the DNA TGTGCCAGTAGTATAACAGGGGGCCTGTACGAGCAGTACTTC. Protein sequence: CASSITGGLYEQYF.

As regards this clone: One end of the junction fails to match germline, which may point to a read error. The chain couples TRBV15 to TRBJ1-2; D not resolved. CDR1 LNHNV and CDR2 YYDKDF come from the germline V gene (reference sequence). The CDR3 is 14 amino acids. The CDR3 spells CATSRVVLEDGYTF. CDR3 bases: TGTGCCACCAGTAGAGTTGTCCTGGAGGATGGCTACACCTTC.

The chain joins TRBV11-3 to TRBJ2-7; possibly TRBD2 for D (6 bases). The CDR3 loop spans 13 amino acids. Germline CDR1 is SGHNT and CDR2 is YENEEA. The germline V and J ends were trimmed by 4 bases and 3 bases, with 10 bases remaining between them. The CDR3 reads CASSSTSSYEQYF. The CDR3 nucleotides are TGTGCCAGCAGCTCGACTAGTAGCTACGAGCAGTACTTC. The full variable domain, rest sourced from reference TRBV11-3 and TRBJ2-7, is EAGVVQSPRYKIIEKKQPVAFWCNPISGHNTLYWYLQNLGQGPELLIRYENEEAVDDSQLPKDRFSAERLKGVDSTLKIQPAELGDSAVYLCASSSTSSYEQYFGPGTRLTVT.

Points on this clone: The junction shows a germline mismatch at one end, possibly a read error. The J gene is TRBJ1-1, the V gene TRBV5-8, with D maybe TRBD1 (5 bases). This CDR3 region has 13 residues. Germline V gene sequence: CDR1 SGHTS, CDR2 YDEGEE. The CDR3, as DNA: TGTGCCAGCAGCTTGTCACAGGCCACTGCAGCTTTCTTT. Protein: CASSLSQATAAFF.

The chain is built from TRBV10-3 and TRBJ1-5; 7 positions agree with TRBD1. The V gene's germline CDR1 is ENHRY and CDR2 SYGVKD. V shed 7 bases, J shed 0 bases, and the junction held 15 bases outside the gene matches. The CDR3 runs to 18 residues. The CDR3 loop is CAINTDRLRLNSNQPQHF. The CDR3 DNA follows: TGTGCCATCAATACGGACAGGCTGCGGCTTAATAGCAATCAGCCCCAGCATTTT.

The CDR3 here is CASSEGPSYQPQHF. CDR3 in DNA: TGTGCCAGCAGTGAAGGCCCTTCCTATCAGCCCCAGCATTTT. J is TRBJ1-5 and V is TRBV6-1; D is ambiguous. From germline, CDR1 is MNHNS and CDR2 SASEGT. The CDR3 runs to 14 residues. Trimming left V 1 base short and J 5 bases short, with 9 bases between.

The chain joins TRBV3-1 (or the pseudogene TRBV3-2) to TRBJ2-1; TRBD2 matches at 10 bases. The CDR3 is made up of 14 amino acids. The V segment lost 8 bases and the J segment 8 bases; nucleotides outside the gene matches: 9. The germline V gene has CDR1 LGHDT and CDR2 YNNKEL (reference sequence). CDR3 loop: CASERRGTSDEQFF. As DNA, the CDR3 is TGTGCCAGCGAAAGAAGAGGGACTAGCGATGAGCAGTTCTTC.

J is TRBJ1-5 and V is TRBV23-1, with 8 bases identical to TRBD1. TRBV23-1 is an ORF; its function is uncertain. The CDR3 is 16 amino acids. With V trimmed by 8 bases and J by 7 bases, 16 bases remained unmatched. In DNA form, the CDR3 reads TGCGCCAGCGGTCTACTAATAAAGACAGGGGCGCAGCCCCAGCATTTT. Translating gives CASGLLIKTGAQPQHF.

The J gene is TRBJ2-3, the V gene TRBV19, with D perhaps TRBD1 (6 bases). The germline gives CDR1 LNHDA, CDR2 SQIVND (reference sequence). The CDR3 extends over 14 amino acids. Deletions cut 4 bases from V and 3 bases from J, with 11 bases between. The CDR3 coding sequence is TGTGCCAGTAGTAGCATAGGGGGAACAGATACGCAGTATTTT. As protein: CASSSIGGTDTQYF.

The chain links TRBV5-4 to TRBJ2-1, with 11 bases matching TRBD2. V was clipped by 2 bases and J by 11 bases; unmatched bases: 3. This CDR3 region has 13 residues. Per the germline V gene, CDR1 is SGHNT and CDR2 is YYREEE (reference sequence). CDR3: CASSLPSGRKQFF. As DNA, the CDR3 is TGTGCCAGCAGCTTACCTAGCGGGAGGAAGCAGTTCTTC.

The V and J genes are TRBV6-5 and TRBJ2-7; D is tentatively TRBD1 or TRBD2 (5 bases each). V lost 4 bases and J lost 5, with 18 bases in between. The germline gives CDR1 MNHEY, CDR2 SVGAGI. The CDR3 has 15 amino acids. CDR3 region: CASSSGSAGRHEQYF. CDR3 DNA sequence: TGTGCCAGCAGTTCGGGGTCCGCAGGGAGACACGAGCAGTACTTC.